This TCR beta chain was recorded in a study of T cell repertoires in cytomegalovirus infection. The germline CDR1 and CDR2 sequences are MDHEN and SYDVKM. This CDR3 comprises 16 residues. Trimming shortened V by 1 base and J by 2 bases, and 13 bases separated the two germline ends. In TCRdb, the reads were re-called with MiXCR into one record per CDR3 protein. The sample carries a few hundred thousand distinct CDR3 sequences, over 20% recorded once. This clonotype was found a few times. The J gene is TRBJ2-3, the V gene TRBV28, with D hard to call. Sequencing was carried out using CD8+ T cells from PBMCs. This TCR came from a human donor in good health (CMV status not recorded). Some clones in this sample may be carry-over from other donors' samples. For the CDR3, the DNA is TGTGCCAGCAGTTTATCCCCAGATTATACCACAGATACGCAGTATTTT. Its translation is CASSLSPDYTTDTQYF. Drawing the rest from reference TRBV28 and TRBJ2-3, the complete variable domain is DVKVTQSSRYLVKRTGEKVFLECVQDMDHENMFWYRQDPGLGLRLIYFSYDVKMKEKGDIPEGYSVSREKKERFSLILESASTNQTSMYLCASSLSPDYTTDTQYFGPGTRLTVL.